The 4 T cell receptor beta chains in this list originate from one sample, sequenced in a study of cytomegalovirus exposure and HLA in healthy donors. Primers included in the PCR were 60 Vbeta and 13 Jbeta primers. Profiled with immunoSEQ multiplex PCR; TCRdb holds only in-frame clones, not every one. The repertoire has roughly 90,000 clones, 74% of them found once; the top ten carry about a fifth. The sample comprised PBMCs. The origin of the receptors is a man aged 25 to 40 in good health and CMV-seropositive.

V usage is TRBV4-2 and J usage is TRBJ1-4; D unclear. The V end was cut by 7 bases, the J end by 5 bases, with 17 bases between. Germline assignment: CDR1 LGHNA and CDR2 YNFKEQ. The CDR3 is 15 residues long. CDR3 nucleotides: TGTGCCAGCACCCCCGAGACCGGGAGGAATGAAAAACTGTTTTTT. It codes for CASTPETGRNEKLFF.

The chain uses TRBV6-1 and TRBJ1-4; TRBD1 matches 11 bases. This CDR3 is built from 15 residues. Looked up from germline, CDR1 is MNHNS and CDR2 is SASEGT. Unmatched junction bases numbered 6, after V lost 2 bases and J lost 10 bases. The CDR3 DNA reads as TGTGCCAGCAGTGAAAGGGGAGGGACAGGGGGAAAACTGTTTTTT. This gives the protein CASSERGGTGGKLFF.

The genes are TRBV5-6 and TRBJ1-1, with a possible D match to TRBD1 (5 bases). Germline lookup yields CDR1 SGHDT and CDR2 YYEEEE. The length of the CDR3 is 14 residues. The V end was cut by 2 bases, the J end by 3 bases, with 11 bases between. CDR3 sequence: CASSFKVRDTEAFF. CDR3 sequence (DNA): TGTGCCAGCAGCTTTAAGGTCAGGGACACTGAAGCTTTCTTT.

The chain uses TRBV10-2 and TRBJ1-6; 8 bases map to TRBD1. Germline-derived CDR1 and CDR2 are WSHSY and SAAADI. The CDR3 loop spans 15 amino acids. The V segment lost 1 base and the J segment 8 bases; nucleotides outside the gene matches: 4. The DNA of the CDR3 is TGCGCCAGCAGTGAGTTTAGGACAGGGTATTCACCCCTCCACTTT. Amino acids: CASSEFRTGYSPLHF.